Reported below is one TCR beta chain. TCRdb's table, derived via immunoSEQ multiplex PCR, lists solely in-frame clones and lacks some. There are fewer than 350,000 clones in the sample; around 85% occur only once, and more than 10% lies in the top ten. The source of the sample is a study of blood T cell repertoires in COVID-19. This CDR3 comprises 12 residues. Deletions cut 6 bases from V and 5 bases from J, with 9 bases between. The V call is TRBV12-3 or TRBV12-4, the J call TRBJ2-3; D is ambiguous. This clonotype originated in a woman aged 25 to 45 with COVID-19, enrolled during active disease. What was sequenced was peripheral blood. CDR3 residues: CASSVHRDTQYF. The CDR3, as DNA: TGTGCCAGCAGCGTCCACAGAGATACGCAGTATTTT.